Below, 25 T cell receptor beta chains from the same sample are listed, as sequenced in a study of regulatory T cells in long-lasting Graves disease. Specified time point: newly diagnosed GD, antithyroid drugs for less than 3 months. The TCR library was made from RNA that had been extracted from PBMCs in TRIzol. With iRepertoire HTBI primers and Arm-PCR of CDR3 regions, TCR beta libraries were built. TCRdb reprocessed the multiplex PCR reads with MiXCR, giving one entry per CDR3 protein. The sample includes around 460,000 distinct CDR3 sequences, approximately 14% of them seen just once. A further study also used this sample, focusing on T cells in Graves' hyperthyroidism and ophthalmopathy.

The source was peripheral blood mononuclear cells (PBMCs), collected at new diagnosis, from a patient treated with antithyroid drugs. These receptors were obtained from a woman aged 45 to 65 with Graves disease.

The chain has TRBV6-5 and TRBJ2-7; D might be TRBD2 (5 bases). Germline V gene lookup returns CDR1 MNHEY and CDR2 SVGAGI. The CDR3 loop spans 13 amino acids. The V gene lost 4 bases and the J gene lost 6 bases, with 13 bases spanning the gap. The CDR3 DNA sequence: TGTGCCAGCAGTTTCCCGGGTGAGGGCGAGCAGTACTTC. This codes for CASSFPGEGEQYF.

In regard to this clonotype: The final CDR3 position lacks the conserved phenylalanine or tryptophan, pointing to a likely read error. The chain uses TRBV7-3 and TRBJ2-1, with D possibly TRBD2 on 7 matching bases. Trimming cost V 5 bases and J 6 bases, with 14 bases left between them. The CDR3 is made up of 14 amino acids. Germline V gene sequence: CDR1 SGHTA, CDR2 FQGTGA. This CDR3 reads CASSTTGGLNEQFS. The CDR3 coding sequence is TGTGCCAGCAGCACAACCGGGGGGCTCAATGAGCAGTTCTCC.

This clonotype came up many times. The chain couples TRBV7-9 to TRBJ2-7, with D possibly matching TRBD2 (6 bases). V lost 2 bases to trimming and J lost 2 bases, with 16 bases between them. CDR1 and CDR2 from the germline V gene are SEHNR and FQNEAQ (reference sequence). The CDR3 loop spans 16 amino acids. The CDR3 is CASSLSLRDSAYEQYF. The CDR3 DNA reads as TGTGCCAGCAGCTTATCCCTGAGGGACTCCGCCTACGAGCAGTACTTC.

This clonotype has at least ten counts. The chain recombines TRBV7-9 with TRBJ2-5, with 8 bases matching TRBD1. Trimming took 2 bases from V and 5 from J; bases not matched to a gene: 7. CDR3 size: 15 residues. The V gene's germline CDR1 is SEHNR and CDR2 FQNEAQ (reference sequence). CDR3 DNA: TGTGCCAGCAGCTTAAGGACAGGGATCAGCGAGACCCAGTACTTC. Translation gives CASSLRTGISETQYF.

This clonotype was recorded at least ten times. This rearrangement joins TRBV5-6 to TRBJ2-7; D ambiguous. Trimming cost V 3 bases and J 5 bases, with 3 bases left between them. The length of the CDR3 is 10 residues. CDR1 is SGHDT, CDR2 YYEEEE, per germline. The CDR3 bases are TGTGCCAGCAGCTGGGACGAGCAGTACTTC. This encodes CASSWDEQYF.

This clonotype has more than one count but fewer than ten. The gene calls are TRBV19 and TRBJ2-7; no clear D gene. CDR1 and CDR2 from the germline V gene are LNHDA and SQIVND (reference sequence). The CDR3 consists of 15 residues. The ends were cut back, 3 bases at V and 2 bases at J, with 14 bases in the middle. The CDR3 DNA reads TGTGCCAGTAGTATCGCCGGGTCAGTCCCCTACGAGCAGTACTTC. Translation gives CASSIAGSVPYEQYF.

The chain joins TRBV9 to TRBJ2-1; TRBD2 agrees at 10 bases. Trimming took 1 base from V and 4 from J; bases not matched to a gene: 11. The germline V gene encodes CDR1 SGDLS and CDR2 YYNGEE. The CDR3 totals 18 residues. CDR3 sequence reads: CASSVSSGGTSEYNEQFF. The CDR3 DNA sequence: TGTGCCAGCAGCGTATCGTCCGGAGGGACTAGCGAATACAATGAGCAGTTCTTC. The full variable domain, rest sourced from reference TRBV9 and TRBJ2-1, is DSGVTQTPKHLITATGQRVTLRCSPRSGDLSVYWYQQSLDQGLQFLIQYYNGEERAKGNILERFSAQQFPDLHSELNLSSLELGDSALYFCASSVSSGGTSEYNEQFFGPGTRLTVL.

There are a few counts of this clonotype. J is TRBJ2-2 and V is TRBV18, with D possibly being TRBD2 (7 bases). The CDR3 runs to 17 residues. The germline V gene has CDR1 KGHSH and CDR2 LQKENI. V lost 3 bases, J lost 4 bases, and 18 bases lay in between. The CDR3, as DNA: TGTGCCAGCTCACCCCAGCGGGACACTCGACGCACCGGGGAGCTGTTTTTT. This codes for CASSPQRDTRRTGELFF.

This clonotype was seen repeatedly, ten times or more. The chain couples TRBV24-1 to TRBJ1-3; D not certain. V gave up 5 bases and J gave up 4 bases, with 8 bases separating them. CDR1 KGHDR and CDR2 SFDVKD come from the germline V gene. This CDR3 spans 13 amino acids. The CDR3 reads CATSAKRGNTIYF. DNA for the CDR3: TGTGCCACCAGTGCAAAGAGAGGAAACACCATATATTTT.

This clonotype was seen at least ten times. The chain couples TRBV19 to TRBJ2-1; 13 bases agree with TRBD2. CDR3 length equals 15 residues. V trimming: 9 bases; J trimming: 9 bases; junction bases outside the gene matches: 11. Germline V gene lookup returns CDR1 LNHDA and CDR2 SQIVND (reference sequence). CDR3 in amino acids: CASGNRLAGGFEQFF. The CDR3 nucleotides read TGTGCCAGCGGAAATAGACTAGCGGGAGGATTTGAGCAGTTCTTC. The full variable domain, in which reference TRBV19 and TRBJ2-1 provide the parts outside the CDR3, is DGGITQSPKYLFRKEGQNVTLSCEQNLNHDAMYWYRQDPGQGLRLIYYSQIVNDFQKGDIAEGYSVSREKKESFPLTVTSAQKNPTAFYLCASGNRLAGGFEQFFGPGTRLTVL.

V is TRBV9 and J is TRBJ1-2; no clear D gene. Per the germline V gene, CDR1 is SGDLS and CDR2 is YYNGEE. This CDR3 comprises 12 residues. Trimming took 2 bases from V and 5 from J, leaving 7 bases between them. The CDR3 is CASSVPGYGYTF. DNA for the CDR3: TGTGCCAGCAGCGTCCCAGGTTATGGCTACACCTTC.

This clonotype appeared a few times. J is TRBJ2-5 and V is TRBV2, with D possibly TRBD2 on 6 matching bases. The V gene's germline CDR1 is SNHLY and CDR2 FYNNEI. V dropped 2 bases and J dropped 5 bases, with 15 bases sitting between them. This CDR3 is 15 amino acids long. The CDR3 reads CASSETGGNGETQYF. Here the CDR3 DNA reads TGTGCCAGCAGTGAAACCGGGGGTAATGGTGAGACCCAGTACTTC.

At least ten counts were recorded for this clonotype. In DNA, the CDR3 is TGTGCCAGCAGCGTTACTAGCGGGAGCCTGAATGAGCAGTTCTTC. Its translation: CASSVTSGSLNEQFF. The chain employs TRBV9 and TRBJ2-1; 11 bases align to TRBD2. The V segment lost 2 bases and the J segment 7 bases; nucleotides outside the gene matches: 5. From germline, CDR1 is SGDLS and CDR2 YYNGEE. This CDR3 region has 15 residues.

This clonotype was detected many times. V and J are TRBV20-1 and TRBJ2-5; TRBD2 aligns across 14 bases. The V segment lost 6 bases and the J segment 5 bases; nucleotides outside the gene matches: 5. Germline assignment: CDR1 DFQATT and CDR2 SNEGSKA (reference sequence). The CDR3 contains 14 residues. CDR3 sequence (DNA): TGCAGTGCCACGGGACTAGCGGGAGTCGAGACCCAGTACTTC. It specifies CSATGLAGVETQYF.

The gene calls are TRBV19 and TRBJ1-2; D unclear. The CDR3 is made up of 14 amino acids. Between the trimmed V and J ends, which lost 3 bases and 5 bases, there was a span of 13 bases. CDR1 and CDR2 from the germline V gene are LNHDA and SQIVND (reference sequence). The CDR3 sequence: CASSIQGQDYGYTF. The CDR3, as DNA: TGTGCCAGTAGTATTCAAGGGCAAGATTATGGCTACACCTTC.

This clonotype occurred a few times. V and J are TRBV6-2 or TRBV6-3 and TRBJ2-5; no firm D call. Germline V lookup: CDR1 MNHEY, CDR2 SVGEGT. V lost 5 bases to trimming and J lost 2 bases, with 18 bases between them. This CDR3 comprises 16 residues. This CDR3 is CASSLLPDGNQETQYF. CDR3 in DNA: TGTGCCAGCAGTCTCCTACCCGACGGAAATCAAGAGACCCAGTACTTC.

On this clonotype: With a much larger clone just one base away, this may be a read error. V is TRBV28 and J is TRBJ2-1, with 13 bases fitting TRBD2. Germline values: CDR1 MDHEN, CDR2 SYDVKM. The CDR3 runs to 19 residues. CDR3 loop: CASSSSGLAGAGSYNERFF. For the CDR3, the DNA is TGTGCCAGCAGTTCATCAGGACTAGCGGGGGCCGGATCCTACAATGAGCGGTTCTTC.

J is TRBJ2-3 and V is TRBV30; D unclear. V was shortened by 1 base and J by 5 bases, with 7 bases between the two germline ends. The germline CDR1 and CDR2 sequences are GTSNPN and SVGIG (reference sequence). CDR3 length equals 12 residues. The DNA of the CDR3 is TGTGCCTGGAGTGCGGGTGGAGATACGCAGTATTTT. The encoded protein is CAWSAGGDTQYF.

This sequence joins TRBV7-9 and TRBJ2-6; no reliable D call. The germline V gene encodes CDR1 SEHNR and CDR2 FQNEAQ (reference sequence). CDR3 length equals 12 residues. V lost 10 bases to trimming and J lost 2 bases, with 6 bases between them. The CDR3 DNA follows: TGTGCCAACCAGGCTGGGGCCAACGTCCTGACTTTC. Translation gives CANQAGANVLTF.

The sample holds many counts of this clonotype. The chain is built from TRBV2 and TRBJ2-3; D uncertain. This CDR3 is 14 amino acids long. Trimming took 11 bases from V and 2 from J, leaving 17 bases between them. Germline V gene data show CDR1 as SNHLY and CDR2 as FYNNEI. CDR3 nucleotides: TGTGCCGAAGGCACCGGTGCATTCACAGATACGCAGTATTTT. It is translated as CAEGTGAFTDTQYF.

The chain uses TRBV6-5 and TRBJ2-3; a possible D gene is TRBD2 (5 bases). V lost 1 base, J lost 0 bases, and 14 bases lay in between. The CDR3 is made up of 17 amino acids. Germline V lookup: CDR1 MNHEY, CDR2 SVGAGI. CDR3 in amino acids: CASSYLQMSGSTDTQYF. CDR3 DNA: TGTGCCAGCAGTTACTTGCAAATGAGCGGTAGCACAGATACGCAGTATTTT.

The chain combines TRBV5-1 with TRBJ1-1; the D is unclear. The CDR3 is made up of 13 amino acids. V was trimmed by 6 bases and J by 0 bases, leaving 9 bases between them. CDR1 and CDR2 (germline): SGHRS, YFSETQ. In DNA, the CDR3 is TGCGCCAGCACCCGGGCCATGAACACTGAAGCTTTCTTT. Translating gives CASTRAMNTEAFF.

The chain is built from TRBV29-1 and TRBJ2-3, with D possibly being TRBD1 (6 bases). The CDR3 contains 13 residues. The germline V and J ends were trimmed by 4 bases and 4 bases, with 12 bases remaining between them. From germline, CDR1 is SQVTM and CDR2 ANQGSEA. CDR3 region: CSVGQGWADTQYF. DNA for the CDR3: TGCAGCGTTGGCCAGGGGTGGGCAGATACGCAGTATTTT.

This clonotype was picked up many times. The J gene is TRBJ1-1, the V gene TRBV28, with D perhaps matching TRBD1 (5 bases). The germline V and J ends were trimmed by 8 bases and 0 bases, with 19 bases remaining between them. Germline V gene lookup returns CDR1 MDHEN and CDR2 SYDVKM. This CDR3 has 16 residues. CDR3 sequence: CASRPPDSSLNTEAFF. The CDR3 nucleotides are TGTGCCAGCCGTCCCCCCGACAGCAGCTTGAACACTGAAGCTTTCTTT.

This clonotype was counted at least ten times. The rearrangement links TRBV5-1 to TRBJ1-1; D possibly corresponds to TRBD1 (6 bases). Per germline, CDR1 SGHRS and CDR2 YFSETQ. This CDR3 is 14 amino acids long. Trimming cost V 2 bases and J 7 bases, with 15 bases left between them. The CDR3 here is CASSLVTGSDEAFF. The CDR3, as DNA: TGCGCCAGCAGCTTAGTAACAGGGAGTGATGAAGCTTTCTTT.